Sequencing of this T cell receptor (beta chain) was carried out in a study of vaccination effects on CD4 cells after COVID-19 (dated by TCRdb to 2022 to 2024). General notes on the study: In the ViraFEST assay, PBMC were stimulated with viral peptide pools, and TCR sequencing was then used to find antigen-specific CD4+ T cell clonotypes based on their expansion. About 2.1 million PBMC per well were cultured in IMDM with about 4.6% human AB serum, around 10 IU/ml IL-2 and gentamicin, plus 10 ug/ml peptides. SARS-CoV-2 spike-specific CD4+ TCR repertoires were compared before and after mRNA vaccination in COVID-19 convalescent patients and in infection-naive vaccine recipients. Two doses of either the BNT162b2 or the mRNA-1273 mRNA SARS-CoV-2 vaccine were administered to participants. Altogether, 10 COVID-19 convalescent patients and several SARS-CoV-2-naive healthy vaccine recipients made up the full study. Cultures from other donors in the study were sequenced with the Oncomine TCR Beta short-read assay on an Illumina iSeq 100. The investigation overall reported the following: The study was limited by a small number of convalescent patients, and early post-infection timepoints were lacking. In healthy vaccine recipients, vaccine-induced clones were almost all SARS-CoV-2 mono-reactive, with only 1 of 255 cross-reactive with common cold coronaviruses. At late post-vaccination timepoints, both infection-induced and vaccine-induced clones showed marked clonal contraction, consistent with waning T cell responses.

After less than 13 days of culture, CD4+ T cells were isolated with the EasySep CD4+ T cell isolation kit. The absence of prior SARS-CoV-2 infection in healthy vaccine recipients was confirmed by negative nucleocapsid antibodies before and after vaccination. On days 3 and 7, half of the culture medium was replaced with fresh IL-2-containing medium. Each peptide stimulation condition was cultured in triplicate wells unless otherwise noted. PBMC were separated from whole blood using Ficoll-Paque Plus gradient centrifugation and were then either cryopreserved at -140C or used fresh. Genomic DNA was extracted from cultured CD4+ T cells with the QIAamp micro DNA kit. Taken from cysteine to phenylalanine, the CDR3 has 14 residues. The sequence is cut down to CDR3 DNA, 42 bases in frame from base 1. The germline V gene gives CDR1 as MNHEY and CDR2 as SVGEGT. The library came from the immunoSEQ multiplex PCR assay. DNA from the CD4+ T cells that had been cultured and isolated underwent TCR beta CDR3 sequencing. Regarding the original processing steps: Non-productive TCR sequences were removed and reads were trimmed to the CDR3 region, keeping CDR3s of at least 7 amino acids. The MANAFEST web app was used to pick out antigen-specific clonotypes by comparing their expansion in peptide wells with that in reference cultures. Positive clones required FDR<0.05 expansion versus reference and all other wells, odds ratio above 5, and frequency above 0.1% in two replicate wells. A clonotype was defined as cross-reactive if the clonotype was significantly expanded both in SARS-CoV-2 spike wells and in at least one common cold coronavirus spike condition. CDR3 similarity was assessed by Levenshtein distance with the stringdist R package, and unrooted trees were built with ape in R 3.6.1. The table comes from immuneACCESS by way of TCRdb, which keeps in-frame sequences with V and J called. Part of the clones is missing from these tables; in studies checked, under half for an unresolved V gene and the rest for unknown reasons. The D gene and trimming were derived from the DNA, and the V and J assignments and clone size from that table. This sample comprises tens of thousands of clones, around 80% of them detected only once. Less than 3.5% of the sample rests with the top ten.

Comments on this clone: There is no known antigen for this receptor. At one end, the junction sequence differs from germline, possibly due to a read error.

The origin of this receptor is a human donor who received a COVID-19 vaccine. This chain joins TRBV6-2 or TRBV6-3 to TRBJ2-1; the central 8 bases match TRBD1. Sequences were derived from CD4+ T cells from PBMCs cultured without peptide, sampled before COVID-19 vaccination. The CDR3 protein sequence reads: CASSPGTGNNEQFF. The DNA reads TGTGCCAGCAGTCCCGGGACAGGTAACAACGAGCAGTTCTTC.